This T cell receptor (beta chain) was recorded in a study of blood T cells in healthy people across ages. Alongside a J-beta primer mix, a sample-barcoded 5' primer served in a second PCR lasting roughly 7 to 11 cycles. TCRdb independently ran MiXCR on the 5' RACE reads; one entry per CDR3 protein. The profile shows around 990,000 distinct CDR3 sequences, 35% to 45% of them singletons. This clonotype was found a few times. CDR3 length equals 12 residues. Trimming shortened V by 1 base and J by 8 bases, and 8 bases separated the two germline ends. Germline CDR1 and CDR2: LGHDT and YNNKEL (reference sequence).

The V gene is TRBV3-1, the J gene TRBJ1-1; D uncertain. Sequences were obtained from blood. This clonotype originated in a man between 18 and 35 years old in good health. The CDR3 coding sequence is TGTGCCAGCAGCCAAGGCAGCTCCGAAGCTTTCTTT. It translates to CASSQGSSEAFF.